The sequence of this TCR beta chain was determined in a study of a mutant IDH1 vaccine in newly diagnosed glioma (dated by TCRdb to the early 2020s). Study-level background: Eight vaccinations were administered to patients in weeks 1, 3, 5, 7, 11, 15, 19 and 23, corresponding to visits V03 through V10. Of the 25 to 35 treated patients, 62.5% were male and approximately 38% were female, and a mean age of roughly 40 years was recorded. Longitudinal TCRB deep sequencing was done for some 26 treated patients, wherever samples were available for exploratory analyses. Before enrollment, most patients had been given radiochemotherapy with temozolomide as standard therapy, while the rest had received either radiotherapy alone or temozolomide alone. Peripheral blood samples were drawn at six visits, namely V03 (baseline), V05, V07, V10, V12 and V13. Vaccination was initiated 4-6 weeks after radiotherapy alone, or concurrently with temozolomide cycles in the chemotherapy-containing groups.

V sheds 3 bases and J sheds 11 bases, leaving 22 bases between their ends. CDR1 and CDR2 (LGHNA, YNFKEQ) derive from the germline V gene. Reading from cysteine to phenylalanine, the CDR3 counts 15 amino acids. Left in the record is the CDR3 DNA by itself, 45 bases read in frame from the first base. Summary of the overall study and its limitations: Immune responses induced by the vaccine were seen in over 80% of patients across multiple MHC alleles. The authors stated that sample limitations prevented analyses of patient blood samples from being reproduced. Pseudoprogression seemed to be unrelated to changes in the top peripheral T cell clonotypes found by TCRB sequencing. Selection of PBMC samples for TCRB deep sequencing was based on availability.

Turning to this clone: Its antigen is unknown. No base quality values were provided; no much bigger clone lies one nucleotide off.

The library was made by the immunoSEQ multiplex PCR assay. The hsTCRB Kit was used according to the manufacturer's protocol to amplify rearranged TCR beta chain sequences. TCRB libraries were sequenced on an Illumina MiSeq. As for how the authors treated the data: The proprietary platform of the kit vendor was used for demultiplexing, trimming and gene mapping. This is the immuneACCESS table as TCRdb keeps it, with only in-frame sequences that have V and J called. A part of the clones is gone; compared with another copy, unresolved V genes explain less than half, and the rest is unexplained. The V and J calls and clone size come from that table; D and trimming were worked out from the DNA. This sample comprises 25,000 to 30,000 clones, roughly 80% of them detected only once. About 15% of the sample is taken by the ten largest. Taken with the paper, the label for time point translates to: week 23, last vaccination. A 20-mer mutant IDH1 peptide at 300 micrograms in Montanide made up each vaccine dose, which was injected subcutaneously together with topical imiquimod. Newly diagnosed WHO grade 3 or 4 IDH1-mutant astrocytomas showing loss of nuclear ATRX were present in the donors. The samples were drawn from NOA16, a multicentre, single-arm, open-label phase I trial in Germany that tested a mutant IDH1 peptide vaccine in humans for the first time. Genomic DNA for TCRB sequencing was isolated from EDTA blood with the DNeasy Blood and Tissue Kit.

The TCR comes from a woman aged 30 to 39 with glioma. The sample in question was PBMCs, obtained from a glioma patient whose treatment included an IDH1 peptide vaccine. The receptor chain draws on TRBV4-2 and TRBJ1-1, and the D gene may be TRBD1, 6 bases matching. For the CDR3, the sequence is CASSQAGQPKTSAFF. The bases read TGTGCCAGCAGCCAGGCCGGACAGCCCAAAACCTCCGCTTTCTTT.